Listed below are T cell receptor beta chains from one sample, sequenced in a study of T-cell reconstitution after alpha-beta-depleted transplantation in children. TCRdb used MiXCR to reprocess the PCR reads, holding one entry per CDR3 protein. This table holds 210,000 or so distinct CDR3 sequences, 11% found once. The specimen was PBMCs, collected before TCRalphabeta/CD19-depleted stem cell transplant. These receptors were taken from a child younger than two with acute myeloid leukemia, due to receive a stem cell transplant. The CDR3 runs from the conserved cysteine through the conserved F or W. The D gene is left open where the match is weak. A clone size is listed for some rows: how often the clone was seen (once, few, many), or a class if it is expanded.

many	TRBJ2-1	TRBV2	.	CASSVIVWDEQFF	TGTGCCAGCAGTGTAATAGTATGGGATGAGCAGTTCTTC
.	TRBJ2-1	TRBV12-3/TRBV12-4	.	CASSGKGGGEQFF	TGTGCCAGCAGTGGGAAGGGGGGCGGTGAGCAGTTCTTC
many	TRBJ2-1	TRBV25-1	.	CASSLVGYLNEQFF	TGTGCCAGCAGTCTAGTGGGCTATTTGAATGAGCAGTTCTTC
many	TRBJ2-1	TRBV27	.	CASSGMMDRSYNEQFF	TGTGCCAGCAGTGGGATGATGGATCGCTCCTACAATGAGCAGTTCTTC
few	TRBJ2-1	TRBV7-2	.	CASSLYGGGFYNEQFF	TGTGCCAGCAGCTTATATGGGGGAGGATTCTACAATGAGCAGTTCTTC
many	TRBJ2-5	TRBV25-1	.	CATRLVETQYF	TGTGCCACCAGACTAGTTGAGACCCAGTACTTC
few	TRBJ1-1	TRBV11-2	.	CASSLDEGNTEAFF	TGTGCCAGCAGCTTAGATGAGGGGAACACTGAAGCTTTCTTT
many	TRBJ2-2	TRBV10-3	TRBD2	CAISGKAGITGELFF	TGTGCCATCAGTGGTAAAGCGGGAATCACCGGGGAGCTGTTTTTT
many	TRBJ2-1	TRBV20-1	.	CSARDPTHNEQFF	TGCAGTGCTAGAGATCCTACTCACAATGAGCAGTTCTTC
many	TRBJ2-1	TRBV7-2	TRBD2	CASSQAGAAYNEQFF	TGTGCCAGCAGCCAAGCGGGAGCGGCCTACAATGAGCAGTTCTTC
many	TRBJ2-7	TRBV7-6	TRBD1	CASSSLGTAEQYF	TGTGCCAGCAGCTCTCTAGGGACAGCCGAGCAGTACTTC
many	TRBJ2-3	TRBV7-2	.	CASSSTPRTDTQYF	TGTGCCAGCAGCTCGACACCACGCACAGATACGCAGTATTTT
few	TRBJ2-3	TRBV6-2/TRBV6-3	.	CASSYDAWGDTQYF	TGTGCCAGCAGTTACGACGCGTGGGGAGATACGCAGTATTTT
.	TRBJ2-7	TRBV28	.	CVSSLSLTYEQYF	TGTGTCAGCAGCCTGAGCCTCACCTACGAGCAGTACTTC
many	TRBJ2-1	TRBV24-1	TRBD2	CATSDPASGGLNEQFF	TGTGCCACCAGTGATCCTGCTAGCGGGGGGTTAAATGAGCAGTTCTTC
many	TRBJ2-7	TRBV18	TRBD1	CASSPRDSYEQYF	TGTGCCAGCTCCCCAAGGGACAGCTACGAGCAGTACTTC
many	TRBJ1-2	TRBV5-1	.	CASSLDRLYGYTF	TGCGCCAGCAGCTTGGACCGCCTCTATGGCTACACCTTC
many	TRBJ2-7	TRBV20-1	.	CSARREGAFIYEQYF	TGCAGTGCTAGAAGGGAGGGGGCTTTTATCTACGAGCAGTACTTC
many	TRBJ2-7	TRBV7-9	.	CASSLAGETYEQYF	TGTGCCAGCAGCTTAGCGGGAGAGACCTACGAGCAGTACTTC
many	TRBJ2-6	TRBV10-3	.	CAISDDRSGANVLTF	TGTGCCATCAGTGACGATCGCTCTGGGGCCAACGTCCTGACTTTC
once	TRBJ1-4	TRBV6-4	.	CASSASTDSEKLFF	TGTGCCAGCAGTGCCTCGACAGACAGTGAAAAACTGTTTTTT
.	TRBJ2-2	TRBV20-1	.	CSARGLLNTGELFF	TGCAGTGCTCGTGGACTCTTGAACACCGGGGAGCTGTTTTTT
few	TRBJ2-5	TRBV7-6	TRBD2	CASSSSGSGTQYF	TGTGCCAGCAGCTCTAGCGGGAGCGGGACCCAGTACTTC
many	TRBJ1-5	TRBV2	TRBD1	CASSPRQGQHQPQHF	TGTGCCAGCAGCCCCCGACAGGGTCAACATCAGCCCCAGCATTTT
many	TRBJ2-3	TRBV5-1	.	CASSTGPGDTQYF	TGCGCCAGCAGCACGGGGCCGGGTGATACGCAGTATTTT
many	TRBJ2-2	TRBV12-3/TRBV12-4	TRBD1	CASRSNPGTGGPGELFF	TGTGCCAGCAGATCAAACCCTGGGACAGGGGGTCCCGGGGAGCTGTTTTTT
many	TRBJ1-2	TRBV6-5	.	CASSSDSLLGYTF	TGTGCCAGCAGTTCGGACTCGCTCTTAGGCTACACCTTC
many	TRBJ2-3	TRBV7-8	.	CASRLYSTDTQYF	TGTGCCAGCAGGTTATATAGCACAGATACGCAGTATTTT
many	TRBJ2-5	TRBV5-1	TRBD1	CASSFFGTGEGETQYF	TGCGCCAGCAGCTTTTTCGGGACAGGGGAAGGGGAGACCCAGTACTTC
many	TRBJ1-1	TRBV27	TRBD1	CASSYGTGESFGKAFF	TGTGCCAGCAGTTACGGGACAGGAGAGAGCTTTGGAAAAGCTTTCTTT
many	TRBJ2-7	TRBV29-1	.	CSAGVHEQYF	TGCAGCGCGGGAGTCCACGAGCAGTACTTC
many	TRBJ1-6	TRBV7-6	TRBD1	CASSPTGLRSPLHF	TGTGCCAGCAGCCCGACAGGGTTAAGGTCACCCCTCCACTTT
many	TRBJ1-1	TRBV12-3/TRBV12-4	.	CASSLRSEIGPESFF	TGTGCCAGCAGTTTACGTAGCGAAATAGGCCCCGAATCTTTCTTT
many	TRBJ1-1	TRBV6-5	.	CASSYDRLITEAFF	TGTGCCAGCAGTTACGACAGATTAATCACTGAAGCTTTCTTT
many	TRBJ2-1	TRBV20-1	.	CSARVSPFDNEQFF	TGCAGTGCTAGAGTTTCGCCATTCGACAATGAGCAGTTCTTC
many	TRBJ2-7	TRBV28	.	CASSPDTSYEQYF	TGTGCCAGCAGCCCGGACACCTCCTACGAGCAGTACTTC
many	TRBJ1-1	TRBV13	.	CASSEDRTEAFF	TGTGCCAGCAGCGAAGATCGGACTGAAGCTTTCTTT
many	TRBJ1-1	TRBV28	.	CASSSHMNTEAFF	TGTGCCAGCAGTTCCCACATGAACACTGAAGCTTTCTTT
many	TRBJ2-2	TRBV20-1	TRBD2	CSASPLAAVNTGELFF	TGCAGTGCTAGCCCACTAGCGGCAGTAAACACCGGGGAGCTGTTTTTT
many	TRBJ2-3	TRBV3-1	TRBD2	CASSQDFAGVEGTDTQYF	TGTGCCAGCAGCCAAGATTTCGCGGGAGTTGAAGGCACAGATACGCAGTATTTT
many	TRBJ2-1	TRBV11-2	.	CASSFWYSHSYNEQFF	TGTGCCAGCAGCTTTTGGTATAGCCATTCCTACAATGAGCAGTTCTTC
many	TRBJ1-2	TRBV7-9	.	CASSLAQVNGYTF	TGTGCCAGCAGCTTAGCTCAGGTTAATGGCTACACCTTC
many	TRBJ2-5	TRBV7-2	TRBD2	CASSSRLAGGGETQYF	TGTGCCAGCAGCTCCCGACTAGCGGGAGGGGGTGAGACCCAGTACTTC
many	TRBJ1-1	TRBV19	.	CASSIARRRGAAFF	TGTGCCAGTAGTATAGCCCGACGGAGGGGTGCAGCTTTCTTT